This TCR beta chain originates from a study of beta chain features in type 1 diabetes. Broader study findings: In every one of the four CD4+ subsets, TCRB CDR3s were moderately but significantly shorter in Type 1 diabetes patients. Relative to healthy donors, patients appeared to have naive, central memory and Treg TCRB repertoires that were more similar.

Per germline, CDR1 SGHRS and CDR2 YFSETQ. V shed 6 bases, J shed 7 bases, and the junction held 6 bases outside the gene matches. There are 14 residues in the CDR3. The investigators reverse transcribed all of the isolated RNA, so they sequenced expressed TCRB transcripts. About 3.6 million reads per sample on average were obtained from naive, central memory and regulatory T cell samples. TCRdb's table, derived via immunoSEQ multiplex PCR, lists solely in-frame clones and lacks some. Seen here are fewer than 450,000 clones, approximately 13% observed once, and the top ten hold around 0.016%. In its sample, this clone was seen a few times. What it recognizes is unknown.

The chain is built from TRBV5-1 and TRBJ2-2; 10 bases line up with TRBD1. The sequenced material came from naive CD4+ T cells from blood. The sequence came from a woman under 30 with type 1 diabetes. CDR3 bases: TGCGCCAGCAAACCGGGACAGGGGCACGGGGAGCTGTTTTTT. It yields the protein CASKPGQGHGELFF.